These 29 T cell receptor beta chains originate from one sample sequenced in a study of identical twins. MiXCR, applied by TCRdb to the 5' RACE reads, yields one record per CDR3 protein. The profile covers some 270,000 distinct CDR3 sequences, with around 8.8% appearing a single time and roughly 3.1% taken by the ten largest. These data were also filed under a second study, of yellow fever vaccine responses in identical twins.

Sequencing was done on a sample of CD8+ T cells sorted from blood. The receptors shown here come from a woman aged 18-29 years in good health.

This clonotype was picked up a small number of times. This rearrangement joins TRBV27 to TRBJ2-1, with unresolved D. This CDR3 comprises 11 residues. V dropped 11 bases and J dropped 0 bases, with 5 bases sitting between them. The V gene's germline CDR1 is MNHEY and CDR2 SMNVEV (reference sequence). In DNA form, the CDR3 reads TGTGCCGCGTCCTCCTACAATGAGCAGTTCTTC. Translation: CAASSYNEQFF.

The V and J genes are TRBV7-9 and TRBJ2-7, with D maybe TRBD2 (5 bases). Germline V lookup: CDR1 SEHNR, CDR2 FQNEAQ (reference sequence). Between the trimmed V and J ends, which lost 5 bases and 3 bases, there was a span of 14 bases. The CDR3 totals 14 residues. This CDR3 is CASSGSLLDYEQYF. CDR3 sequence (DNA): TGTGCCAGCAGCGGGAGCCTTTTGGACTACGAGCAGTACTTC.

The chain has TRBV27 and TRBJ2-5; 9 bases map to TRBD1. V dropped 0 bases and J dropped 4; count of bases not matched to a gene: 6. This CDR3 region has 16 residues. Germline V CDR1 and CDR2: MNHEY, SMNVEV (reference sequence). CDR3 residues: CASSLSMTGGVETQYF. CDR3 DNA: TGTGCCAGCAGTTTATCGATGACAGGGGGAGTAGAGACCCAGTACTTC.

The sample holds many counts of this clonotype. The chain links TRBV29-1 to TRBJ2-7; TRBD1 agrees at 8 bases. The CDR3 contains 15 residues. The germline V gene encodes CDR1 SQVTM and CDR2 ANQGSEA. The J segment lost 3 bases and the V segment lost 4 bases, leaving 11 bases of the junction unmatched. The DNA for the CDR3 is TGCAGCGTTGTTCTGTGGGGACAGGAAGTCTACGAGCAGTACTTC. This codes for CSVVLWGQEVYEQYF.

The chain links TRBV20-1 to TRBJ2-3, with 10 nucleotides matching TRBD2. The V segment lost 4 bases and the J segment 0 bases; nucleotides outside the gene matches: 10. The CDR3 runs 17 residues. Per the germline V gene, CDR1 is DFQATT and CDR2 is SNEGSKA (reference sequence). The CDR3 DNA sequence: TGCAGTGCTAACGGCGTGGCGACTAGCGGGAGCACAGATACGCAGTATTTT. Residues: CSANGVATSGSTDTQYF.

In its sample, this clonotype was seen many times. This rearrangement joins TRBV29-1 to TRBJ2-7; D tentatively reads TRBD1 or TRBD2 (5 bases each). This CDR3 spans 15 amino acids. Germline CDR1 and CDR2: SQVTM and ANQGSEA. V gave up 5 bases and J gave up 2 bases, with 19 bases separating them. The CDR3 loop is CSVFEGRPGTYEQYF. In DNA, the CDR3 is TGCAGCGTTTTTGAGGGACGACCGGGGACCTACGAGCAGTACTTC.

The chain has TRBV5-4 and TRBJ1-2; maybe TRBD1 (6 bases). This CDR3 region has 16 residues. V was pared by 0 bases and J by 0 bases, with 12 bases between. CDR1 is SGHNT, CDR2 YYREEE, per germline (reference sequence). CDR3 amino acids: CASSLVGSGANYGYTF. The CDR3 bases are TGTGCCAGCAGCTTGGTAGGGTCAGGGGCTAACTATGGCTACACCTTC.

This clonotype has a handful of counts. CDR3 loop: CASSLGAGDENQPQHF. The DNA for the CDR3 is TGTGCCAGCAGCTTAGGAGCAGGGGACGAGAATCAGCCCCAGCATTTT. The J gene is TRBJ1-5, the V gene TRBV13; TRBD1 is a possible D gene (6 bases). V was trimmed by 0 bases and J by 4 bases, leaving 13 bases between them. Germline CDR1 PRHDT, CDR2 FYEKMQ (reference sequence). The length of the CDR3 is 16 residues.

The chain has TRBV7-9 and TRBJ2-7, with 10 nucleotides matching TRBD1. CDR1 is SEHNR, CDR2 FQNEAQ, per germline (reference sequence). Trimming at V came to 5 bases and at J to 3 bases, leaving 10 bases not matched to a gene. This CDR3 comprises 16 residues. This CDR3 is CASSQWSGTGDYEQYF. The CDR3, as DNA: TGTGCCAGCAGCCAATGGTCCGGGACAGGGGACTACGAGCAGTACTTC.

The CDR3 DNA reads as TGTGCCAGCAGCCTGAGGGCGGGGGGGCAATACGAGCAGTACTTC. Its translation: CASSLRAGGQYEQYF. V is TRBV12-3 or TRBV12-4 and J is TRBJ2-7; 9 bases are a match to TRBD2. J gave up 4 bases and V 6 bases, and 10 bases lay outside the gene matches. The length of the CDR3 is 15 residues.

This chain connects TRBV5-1 to TRBJ2-7; D perhaps matches TRBD2 (6 bases). V was shortened by 5 bases and J by 0 bases, with 9 bases between the two germline ends. Germline V gene data show CDR1 as SGHRS and CDR2 as YFSETQ. This CDR3 has 13 residues. CDR3 protein: CASREGNSYEQYF. DNA for the CDR3: TGCGCCAGCAGGGAGGGAAACTCCTACGAGCAGTACTTC.

CDR3 protein: CASSDSTSGGPPSTDTQYF. DNA of the CDR3: TGTGCCAGCAGCGACTCAACTAGCGGGGGCCCTCCTAGCACAGATACGCAGTATTTT. V gene TRBV2 combines with J gene TRBJ2-3, with 11 positions matching TRBD2. The CDR3 has 19 amino acids. The germline V gene encodes CDR1 SNHLY and CDR2 FYNNEI. With 6 bases clipped from V and 0 bases from J, the junction kept 14 bases outside the gene matches.

Many counts were recorded for this clonotype. V and J are TRBV27 and TRBJ2-5; D is ambiguous. The germline V and J ends were trimmed by 6 bases and 2 bases, with 10 bases remaining between them. CDR3 length equals 13 residues. From germline, CDR1 is MNHEY and CDR2 SMNVEV (reference sequence). CDR3 sequence (DNA): TGTGCCAGCAGCTTAAACTCTCAAGAGACCCAGTACTTC. This codes for CASSLNSQETQYF.

This clonotype was detected a few times. The chain employs TRBV16 and TRBJ2-5, with D perhaps matching TRBD2 (5 bases). Trimming pared 1 base from V and 5 bases from J, leaving 11 bases between. Germline V lookup: CDR1 KGHSY, CDR2 FQNENV. CDR3 length: 14 amino acids. In DNA form, the CDR3 reads TGTGCCAGCAGCCAATGGGTCTGGAGGGAGACCCAGTACTTC. Translating gives CASSQWVWRETQYF.

This clonotype was observed a handful of times. The V call is TRBV14, the J call TRBJ2-7, with 7 bases aligning to TRBD1. The CDR3 contains 14 residues. J lost 7 bases, V lost 5 bases, and 11 bases had no gene match. CDR1 and CDR2 (germline): SGHDN, FVKESK. Here the CDR3 reads CASSWTGHSGEQYF. In nucleotides, the CDR3 is TGTGCCAGCAGCTGGACAGGACACAGTGGGGAGCAGTACTTC.

This clonotype was counted only a few times. The chain links TRBV11-2 to TRBJ2-7; possible D gene TRBD1, 6 bases. V lost 2 bases and J lost 1, with 12 bases in between. CDR1 SGHAT and CDR2 FQNNGV come from the germline V gene. The CDR3 is 15 residues long. As DNA, the CDR3 is TGTGCCAGCAGCTTATCGCAGGGGCATTCCTACGAGCAGTACTTC. Its translation: CASSLSQGHSYEQYF.

J is TRBJ2-2 and V is TRBV11-2, with TRBD1 identical over 7 bases. Per the germline V gene, CDR1 is SGHAT and CDR2 is FQNNGV. The ends lost 5 bases at V and 5 bases at J; junction bases unmatched: 17. The CDR3 runs 18 residues. CDR3 nucleotide sequence: TGTGCCAGCAGCGCTCACCCCGCAGGGGGAAGGTTTACCGGGGAGCTGTTTTTT. Protein product: CASSAHPAGGRFTGELFF.

V and J are TRBV19 and TRBJ2-5; D call uncertain. Germline assignment: CDR1 LNHDA and CDR2 SQIVND (reference sequence). V was shortened by 4 bases and J by 5 bases, with 11 bases between the two germline ends. The CDR3 covers 13 residues. For the CDR3, the DNA is TGTGCCAGTAGTAGTTCCCACGCGGAGACCCAGTACTTC. Translating it yields CASSSSHAETQYF.

This clonotype was detected ten times or more. The chain is built from TRBV5-1 and TRBJ2-2; D is uncertain. In germline, CDR1 is SGHRS, CDR2 YFSETQ. V was pared by 4 bases and J by 1 base, with 5 bases between. This CDR3 region has 13 residues. The CDR3 nucleotides read TGCGCCAGCAGCCAATGGAACACCGGGGAGCTGTTTTTT. Protein sequence: CASSQWNTGELFF.

The chain combines TRBV10-1 with TRBJ2-2; no reliable D call. V dropped 0 bases and J dropped 4 bases, with 6 bases sitting between them. Germline loops: CDR1 WNHNN, CDR2 SYGVQD (reference sequence). CDR3 size: 14 residues. The CDR3 coding sequence is TGCGCCAGCAGTGAGTCTTCAAGCACCGGGGAGCTGTTTTTT. Its protein product is CASSESSSTGELFF.

With respect to this clonotype: This clone may be a read error of a much larger clone one base away. This chain uses TRBV7-8 with TRBJ2-2; 9 nucleotides match TRBD1. Germline V gene data show CDR1 as SGHVS and CDR2 as FQNEAQ. This CDR3 is 16 amino acids long. The CDR3 reads CTSSMRTGAGTGELFF. CDR3 nucleotides: TGTACCAGCAGCATGAGGACAGGGGCGGGCACCGGGGAGCTGTTTTTT.

This clonotype was observed a few times. The chain combines TRBV29-1 with TRBJ2-3; either TRBD1 or TRBD2 may supply D (6 bases each). The CDR3 is 17 amino acids. The V end lost 3 bases, the J end lost 2 bases, and 21 bases lay between the germline ends. Germline-derived CDR1 and CDR2 are SQVTM and ANQGSEA. CDR3 in amino acids: CSVDGSSRGHTTDTQYF. The CDR3 nucleotides are TGCAGCGTTGACGGTTCTTCGCGGGGACACACCACAGATACGCAGTATTTT.

This clonotype was found many times. The chain uses TRBV28 and TRBJ2-5; TRBD1 matches at 8 bases. Trimming at V came to 6 bases and at J to 5 bases, leaving 5 bases not matched to a gene. Germline V gives CDR1 MDHEN, CDR2 SYDVKM. CDR3 length: 13 residues. CDR3 DNA: TGTGCCAGCAGCCAGGGGGCGGGGGAGACCCAGTACTTC. Its translation: CASSQGAGETQYF.

V gene TRBV29-1 combines with J gene TRBJ2-7; D perhaps matches TRBD1 (5 bases). The CDR3 length is 14 residues. With 4 bases removed from V and 3 bases from J, the gap between germline ends came to 16 bases. Germline CDR1 SQVTM, CDR2 ANQGSEA. The CDR3 is CSVVGADQGYEQYF. CDR3 sequence (DNA): TGCAGCGTTGTCGGAGCTGACCAGGGCTACGAGCAGTACTTC.

This clonotype came up many times. The J gene is TRBJ2-1, the V gene TRBV15; TRBD2 is a possible D gene (5 bases). The CDR3 loop spans 13 amino acids. CDR1 LNHNV and CDR2 YYDKDF come from the germline V gene (reference sequence). Trimming pared 1 base from V and 9 bases from J, leaving 10 bases between. The CDR3 nucleotides read TGTGCCACCAGCAGAGGGGTCGGGGTTGAGCAGTTCTTC. This gives the protein CATSRGVGVEQFF.

This clonotype was seen at least ten times. This chain links TRBV24-1 with TRBJ2-1; 9 bases align to TRBD2. J was trimmed by 4 bases and V by 4 bases; bases with no gene match: 4. The length of the CDR3 is 15 residues. Germline values: CDR1 KGHDR, CDR2 SFDVKD. CDR3 nucleotide sequence: TGTGCCACCAGTGAGCCTCTAGCGGGGTACAATGAGCAGTTCTTC. Protein product: CATSEPLAGYNEQFF.

In nucleotides, the CDR3 is TGTGCCAGCAGGGGGACCTTCAACTCCTACGAGCAGTACTTC. It yields the protein CASRGTFNSYEQYF. The chain is built from TRBV28 and TRBJ2-7; perhaps D is TRBD1 or TRBD2 (5 bases each). The CDR3 has 14 residues. Trimming took off 6 bases at V and 0 bases at J, with 12 bases between the two ends. Germline V CDR1 and CDR2: MDHEN, SYDVKM.

This clonotype was counted a few times. V is TRBV28 and J is TRBJ2-1, with 7 bases matching TRBD2. The V gene end was trimmed by 6 bases and the J gene end by 0 bases; junction bases not matched to a gene: 17. This CDR3 has 19 amino acids. Germline V CDR1 and CDR2: MDHEN, SYDVKM. The CDR3 nucleotides are TGTGCCAGCAGCTCGGATGATGTCAGGGCGGGAGTCTCCTACAATGAGCAGTTCTTC. The encoded protein is CASSSDDVRAGVSYNEQFF.

This clonotype was seen repeatedly, ten times or more. This chain connects TRBV12-3 or TRBV12-4 to TRBJ1-6, with D tentatively TRBD1 (6 bases). The CDR3 covers 15 residues. Trimming removed 5 bases from V and 2 bases from J, with 10 bases in between. The chain's CDR3 is CASSGRTAYNSPLHF. CDR3 in DNA: TGTGCCAGCAGTGGTCGGACAGCCTATAATTCACCCCTCCACTTT.